These 31 T cell receptor beta chains came from one sample sequenced in a study of OX40 agonist ivuxolimab in advanced cancers. Method: immunoSEQ multiplex PCR; TCRdb's copy keeps in-frame clones and lacks some. The repertoire has over 45,000 clones, 65% to 85% of them found once; the top ten carry 1.4% to 1.5%. The material sequenced was CD4+ or CD8+ T cells sorted from blood, taken in a trial of the OX40 agonist ivuxolimab. The receptors were gathered from an adult with an advanced solid tumor such as melanoma, head and neck, liver or kidney cancer.

V and J are TRBV6-5 and TRBJ1-5; D gene unclear. CDR3 size: 14 residues. V was cut by 5 bases and J by 3 bases, with 11 bases left in between. Germline V gene lookup returns CDR1 MNHEY and CDR2 SVGAGI. Here the CDR3 DNA reads TGTGCCAGCAGTGAACAGCCGCTCAATCAGCCCCAGCATTTT. Its protein product is CASSEQPLNQPQHF.

The rearrangement joins TRBV4-3 to TRBJ2-3, with TRBD2 matching 11 bases. The length of the CDR3 is 17 residues. Germline CDR1 and CDR2: LGHNA and YSLEER. V shed 0 bases, J shed 2 bases, and the junction held 4 bases outside the gene matches. The CDR3 spells CASSQEIAGGLTDTQYF. The CDR3 bases are TGCGCCAGCAGCCAAGAGATAGCGGGGGGGCTCACAGATACGCAGTATTTT.

V usage is TRBV7-8 and J usage is TRBJ2-1; 7 bases match TRBD2. The CDR3 runs 15 residues. J was trimmed by 5 bases and V by 4 bases; bases with no gene match: 8. Germline lookup yields CDR1 SGHVS and CDR2 FQNEAQ. Here the CDR3 DNA reads TGTGCCAGCAGCTGGAGCGGGATAGGGGACAATGAGCAGTTCTTC. Translated: CASSWSGIGDNEQFF.

The CDR3 nucleotides read TGCGCCAGCAGCCCCGGTTTGGGACAGAAAGCCGCCTATGGCTACACCTTC. Translated: CASSPGLGQKAAYGYTF. This chain uses TRBV5-1 with TRBJ1-2; TRBD1 aligns across 7 bases. Germline-derived CDR1 and CDR2 are SGHRS and YFSETQ. Trimming removed 4 bases from V and 4 bases from J; junction bases left unmatched: 16. The CDR3 spans 17 residues.

The chain employs TRBV29-1 and TRBJ2-3; no clear D. Trimming pared 5 bases from V and 8 bases from J, leaving 14 bases between. Germline CDR1 reads SQVTM; CDR2 reads ANQGSEA. The CDR3 sequence is 12 residues long. The CDR3 DNA sequence: TGCAGCGTTTCTTTTAGAGTTGGTACGCAGTATTTT. This sequence encodes CSVSFRVGTQYF.

V usage is TRBV5-1 and J usage is TRBJ2-7, with D perhaps TRBD2 (7 bases). CDR3 length equals 15 residues. The V and J ends lost 1 base and 3 bases respectively, with 14 bases between them. Germline CDR1 SGHRS, CDR2 YFSETQ. CDR3 DNA: TGCGCCAGCAGCTTGATTGGGGGGGCGCACTACGAGCAGTACTTC. This gives the protein CASSLIGGAHYEQYF.

The V call is TRBV5-5, the J call TRBJ2-3; TRBD1 is a possible D gene (6 bases). Germline CDR1 and CDR2: SGHKS and YYEKEE (reference sequence). The CDR3 contains 13 residues. Trimming cost V 6 bases and J 6 bases, with 14 bases left between them. The CDR3 nucleotides read TGTGCCAGCATCTTTCAGGGGATGGATACGCAGTATTTT. This encodes CASIFQGMDTQYF. The full variable domain, with the rest looked up from reference TRBV5-5 and TRBJ2-3, is DAGVTQSPTHLIKTRGQQVTLRCSPISGHKSVSWYQQVLGQGPQFIFQYYEKEERGRGNFPDRFSARQFPNYSSELNVNALLLGDSALYLCASIFQGMDTQYFGPGTRLTVL.

This rearrangement joins TRBV5-4 to TRBJ1-1; D uncertain. Germline loops: CDR1 SGHNT, CDR2 YYREEE (reference sequence). Trimming cost V 3 bases and J 0 bases, with 12 bases left between them. CDR3 length: 15 amino acids. Written as DNA, the CDR3 is TGTGCCAGCAGCTCATCGTATGGGATGAACACTGAAGCTTTCTTT. It encodes CASSSSYGMNTEAFF.

V gene TRBV7-2 combines with J gene TRBJ2-7, with a possible D match to TRBD1 (6 bases). V lost 1 base to trimming and J lost 6 bases, with 10 bases between them. CDR3 length equals 13 residues. Germline-derived CDR1 and CDR2 are SGHTA and FQGNSA. The CDR3, as DNA: TGTGCCAGCAGCTTAGGGGTAGGGGGCGAGCAGTACTTC. This codes for CASSLGVGGEQYF.

The chain is built from TRBV5-4 and TRBJ2-2; 8 bases fit TRBD2. The V gene's germline CDR1 is SGHNT and CDR2 YYREEE (reference sequence). The CDR3 has 15 amino acids. J lost 7 bases, V lost 4 bases, and 9 bases had no gene match. The CDR3 is CASSLTGTRGGELFF. CDR3 nucleotides: TGTGCCAGCAGCCTAACCGGGACTAGAGGCGGGGAGCTGTTTTTT. The full variable domain, with the rest looked up from reference TRBV5-4 and TRBJ2-2, is ETGVTQSPTHLIKTRGQQVTLRCSSQSGHNTVSWYQQALGQGPQFIFQYYREEENGRGNFPPRFSGLQFPNYSSELNVNALELDDSALYLCASSLTGTRGGELFFGEGSRLTVL.

The chain joins TRBV5-1 to TRBJ2-1; 13 nucleotides agree with TRBD2. V lost 6 bases to trimming and J lost 3 bases; unmatched junction nucleotides: 15. In germline, CDR1 is SGHRS, CDR2 YFSETQ. This CDR3 is 19 amino acids long. CDR3 sequence: CASTSPNTSGRAGYNEQFF. The CDR3 bases are TGCGCCAGCACTTCTCCTAACACTAGCGGGAGGGCCGGCTACAATGAGCAGTTCTTC.

The rearrangement links TRBV7-6 to TRBJ2-2; D gene unclear. Between the trimmed V and J ends, which lost 1 base and 1 base, there was a span of 7 bases. The CDR3 consists of 15 residues. The germline V gene encodes CDR1 SGHVS and CDR2 FNYEAQ. The CDR3, as DNA: TGTGCCAGCAGCTTAGATCCGGTGAACACCGGGGAGCTGTTTTTT. It specifies CASSLDPVNTGELFF.

J is TRBJ1-4 and V is TRBV30; D is undetermined. This CDR3 contains 13 residues. The V and J ends lost 1 base and 4 bases respectively, with 7 bases between them. CDR1 and CDR2 from the germline V gene are GTSNPN and SVGIG (reference sequence). The CDR3 is CAWSAALNEKLFF. DNA of the CDR3: TGTGCCTGGAGTGCGGCCCTTAATGAAAAACTGTTTTTT. Together with reference TRBV30 and TRBJ1-4, the CDR3 gives the full variable domain: SQTIHQWPATLVQPVGSPLSLECTVEGTSNPNLYWYRQAAGRGLQLLFYSVGIGQISSEVPQNLSASRPQDRQFILSSKKLLLSDSGFYLCAWSAALNEKLFFGSGTQLSVL.

The chain couples TRBV14 to TRBJ1-2; D unclear. V gave up 5 bases and J gave up 0 bases, with 10 bases separating them. The CDR3 is 14 residues long. Germline CDR1 is SGHDN and CDR2 is FVKESK. The CDR3, as DNA: TGTGCCAGCAGCTCGAGGACGTCTAACTATGGCTACACCTTC. This codes for CASSSRTSNYGYTF.

The chain uses TRBV6-5 and TRBJ2-7; D remains unclear. CDR1 MNHEY and CDR2 SVGAGI come from the germline V gene. V was shortened by 4 bases and J by 2 bases, with 3 bases between the two germline ends. This CDR3 region has 11 residues. The CDR3 coding sequence is TGTGCCAGCAGTTCCGCCTACGAGCAGTACTTC. Its protein is CASSSAYEQYF.

The chain carries TRBV9 and TRBJ2-2; 7 nucleotides align to TRBD1. The CDR3 consists of 15 residues. J was trimmed by 0 bases and V by 2 bases; bases with no gene match: 1. The germline V gene has CDR1 SGDLS and CDR2 YYNGEE. CDR3 sequence: CASSVGQTNTGELFF. The CDR3 DNA reads TGTGCCAGCAGCGTGGGACAGACGAACACCGGGGAGCTGTTTTTT. The whole variable domain, remainder taken from reference TRBV9 and TRBJ2-2, is DSGVTQTPKHLITATGQRVTLRCSPRSGDLSVYWYQQSLDQGLQFLIQYYNGEERAKGNILERFSAQQFPDLHSELNLSSLELGDSALYFCASSVGQTNTGELFFGEGSRLTVL.

This clone was detected once. The chain joins TRBV7-9 to TRBJ2-3; the match to TRBD1 covers 8 bases. The germline V gene has CDR1 SEHNR and CDR2 FQNEAQ (reference sequence). This CDR3 region has 16 residues. The V segment lost 5 bases and the J segment 2 bases; nucleotides outside the gene matches: 9. The CDR3 sequence is CASSIGTGGITDTQYF. The DNA of the CDR3 is TGTGCCAGCAGCATAGGGACAGGCGGTATCACAGATACGCAGTATTTT.

This clone appeared a single time. The V gene is TRBV27, the J gene TRBJ2-3; the D gene could be TRBD1 or TRBD2 (6 bases each). Germline V gene lookup returns CDR1 MNHEY and CDR2 SMNVEV (reference sequence). The ends were cut back, 1 base at V and 3 bases at J, with 14 bases in the middle. This CDR3 comprises 16 residues. CDR3 residues: CASSLYAGGQTDTQYF. The CDR3 DNA follows: TGTGCCAGCAGTTTATATGCCGGGGGCCAGACAGATACGCAGTATTTT.

The V and J genes are TRBV18 and TRBJ2-7, with 7 nucleotides matching TRBD1. Looked up from germline, CDR1 is KGHSH and CDR2 is LQKENI. The length of the CDR3 is 14 residues. V lost 3 bases, J lost 3 bases, and 5 bases stayed unmatched. The chain's CDR3 is CASSPTRDSYEQYF. The CDR3, as DNA: TGTGCCAGCTCACCTACCCGGGACAGCTACGAGCAGTACTTC.

The V gene is TRBV7-2, the J gene TRBJ2-5; D gene unclear. This CDR3 is built from 12 residues. The germline V gene encodes CDR1 SGHTA and CDR2 FQGNSA. Trimming removed 4 bases from V and 5 bases from J, with 8 bases in between. The CDR3 sequence: CASSSKAETQYF. DNA of the CDR3: TGTGCCAGCAGCTCAAAAGCGGAGACCCAGTACTTC.

The CDR3: CASSQDVGGNQPQHF. For the CDR3, the DNA is TGCGCCAGCAGCCAAGATGTAGGGGGCAATCAGCCCCAGCATTTT. The V gene is TRBV4-3, the J gene TRBJ1-5; maybe TRBD1 (5 bases). CDR3 length equals 15 residues. CDR1 is LGHNA, CDR2 YSLEER, per germline. The V end lost 0 bases, the J end lost 2 bases, and 8 bases lay between the germline ends.

This sequence joins TRBV7-6 and TRBJ2-1, with 9 bases identical to TRBD1. From germline, CDR1 is SGHVS and CDR2 FNYEAQ. The trim removed 1 base at V and 6 bases at J, leaving 13 bases unmatched. This CDR3 has 18 amino acids. CDR3: CASSLVGQGSGTANEQFF. CDR3 bases: TGTGCCAGCAGCTTAGTAGGACAGGGGAGTGGGACGGCCAATGAGCAGTTCTTC.

The chain is built from TRBV4-3 and TRBJ2-7; 9 bases fit TRBD2. The V and J ends lost 0 bases and 3 bases, in that order; junction bases with no gene match: 6. CDR3 size: 16 residues. The germline gives CDR1 LGHNA, CDR2 YSLEER. CDR3 amino acids: CASSQEPSGVVYEQYF. The DNA of the CDR3 is TGCGCCAGCAGCCAAGAACCTAGCGGGGTTGTCTACGAGCAGTACTTC.

This sequence joins TRBV28 and TRBJ1-2; 7 nucleotides line up with TRBD1. The germline gives CDR1 MDHEN, CDR2 SYDVKM. Losses at the gene ends were 2 bases for V and 2 bases for J; bases not matched to a gene: 11. The CDR3 is made up of 17 amino acids. Here the CDR3 DNA reads TGTGCCAGCAGTTTAAGACAGGGCGCCTTACTAAACTATGGCTACACCTTC. Protein sequence: CASSLRQGALLNYGYTF.

The chain uses TRBV7-8 and TRBJ2-7, with no clear D. The CDR3 sequence is 11 residues long. V gave up 4 bases and J gave up 7 bases, with 8 bases separating them. Germline loops: CDR1 SGHVS, CDR2 FQNEAQ. CDR3: CASSSRSEQYF. CDR3 in DNA: TGTGCCAGCAGCTCCCGAAGTGAGCAGTACTTC.

The rearrangement joins TRBV7-9 to TRBJ2-3; 14 positions match TRBD2. Germline V CDR1 and CDR2: SEHNR, FQNEAQ (reference sequence). The CDR3 is made up of 17 amino acids. V lost 5 bases, J lost 2 bases, and 6 bases stayed unmatched. CDR3 nucleotides: TGTGCCAGCAGCCCTCGGACTAGCGGGGGGATCACAGATACGCAGTATTTT. Translating gives CASSPRTSGGITDTQYF.

V and J are TRBV25-1 and TRBJ2-3; 9 bases match TRBD1. Germline trimming cut 7 bases from V and 2 bases from J; bases unmatched to any gene: 4. CDR1 and CDR2 from the germline V gene are MGHDK and SYGVNS. The CDR3 spans 14 residues. The CDR3 loop reads CASTGTGNTDTQYF. CDR3 nucleotide sequence: TGTGCCAGCACTGGGACAGGGAACACAGATACGCAGTATTTT. Variable domain in full (rest from reference TRBV25-1 and TRBJ2-3): EADIYQTPRYLVIGTGKKITLECSQTMGHDKMYWYQQDPGMELHLIHYSYGVNSTEKGDLSSESTVSRIRTEHFPLTLESARPSHTSQYLCASTGTGNTDTQYFGPGTRLTVL.

The chain joins TRBV7-2 to TRBJ1-5; D gene unclear. CDR3 length: 14 residues. V shed 1 base and J shed 0 bases, with 4 bases lying between them. Germline V gives CDR1 SGHTA, CDR2 FQGNSA. CDR3 sequence reads: CASSLVFSNQPQHF. CDR3 sequence (DNA): TGTGCCAGCAGCTTAGTCTTTAGCAATCAGCCCCAGCATTTT.

This clone has only one observation. The chain carries TRBV19 and TRBJ1-5, with 11 nucleotides matching TRBD1. CDR1 LNHDA and CDR2 SQIVND come from the germline V gene (reference sequence). CDR3 size: 15 residues. The V gene end was trimmed by 5 bases and the J gene end by 3 bases; junction bases not matched to a gene: 3. CDR3 sequence: CASSRDRGDNQPQHF. CDR3 sequence (DNA): TGTGCCAGTAGTCGGGACAGGGGGGACAATCAGCCCCAGCATTTT. The entire variable domain, with the rest obtained from reference TRBV19 and TRBJ1-5, is as follows: DGGITQSPKYLFRKEGQNVTLSCEQNLNHDAMYWYRQDPGQGLRLIYYSQIVNDFQKGDIAEGYSVSREKKESFPLTVTSAQKNPTAFYLCASSRDRGDNQPQHFGDGTRLSIL.

The J gene is TRBJ2-5, the V gene TRBV5-1; unclear D gene. CDR3 length equals 15 residues. V dropped 7 bases and J dropped 2 bases, with 18 bases sitting between them. Germline CDR1 is SGHRS and CDR2 is YFSETQ. The CDR3: CASRPRSVGQETQYF. The CDR3 coding sequence is TGCGCCAGCCGCCCTCGGTCGGTGGGTCAAGAGACCCAGTACTTC. The complete variable domain, with remaining parts taken from reference TRBV5-1 and TRBJ2-5, reads KAGVTQTPRYLIKTRGQQVTLSCSPISGHRSVSWYQQTPGQGLQFLFEYFSETQRNKGNFPGRFSGRQFSNSRSEMNVSTLELGDSALYLCASRPRSVGQETQYFGPGTRLLVL.

This chain links TRBV30 with TRBJ1-1; the match to TRBD1 covers 7 bases. This CDR3 comprises 12 residues. Unmatched junction bases numbered 4, after V lost 7 bases and J lost 2 bases. CDR1 is GTSNPN and CDR2 is SVGIG in the germline V gene (reference sequence). This CDR3 reads CAFGTDNTEAFF. The CDR3 DNA is TGTGCCTTCGGGACAGACAACACTGAAGCTTTCTTT.